A selection of T cell receptor beta chains follows, all from one sample in a study of vaccination and CD4 T cells after COVID-19. These TCRs' antigens remain unknown. TCRdb redid the calling of the PCR reads with MiXCR, one entry per CDR3 protein. This sample has about 17,000 distinct CDR3 sequences, with 45% to 65% found just once. The sequenced sample consisted of CD4+ T cells from blood, cultured in vitro. The receptor source for this set is a human donor who had recovered from COVID-19. The CDR3 runs from the conserved cysteine through the conserved F or W. The order of the fields is clone size, D gene, V gene, J gene, CDR3 DNA, CDR3 protein. A D gene is named only where the DNA matches it firmly. A row's size may be missing; if present it is once, few, many or a size class.

>few|TRBD1|TRBV7-9|TRBJ1-1
TGTGCCAGCAGCTTCCCCCTGGCAGGGGGGTTGGGGAACACTGAAGCTTTCTTT
CASSFPLAGGLGNTEAFF
>NA|TRBD1|TRBV20-1|TRBJ2-7
TGCAGTGCAGAACAGGGGGTCCTCTACGAGCAGTACTTC
CSAEQGVLYEQYF
>NA|NA|TRBV19|TRBJ1-5
TGTGCCAGTAGTAAAGGGCGAGATCAGCCCCAGCATTTT
CASSKGRDQPQHF
>NA|TRBD2|TRBV2|TRBJ2-7
TGTGCCAGCAGTGGGGCTAGCGGGGTATACGAGCAGTACTTC
CASSGASGVYEQYF
>NA|TRBD1|TRBV6-5|TRBJ1-2
TGTGCCAGCAGTTACGCGGGACAGTCAAACTATGGCTACACCTTC
CASSYAGQSNYGYTF
>NA|NA|TRBV7-2|TRBJ2-4
TGTGCCAGCAGCCCTCCGGGGGAAAACATTCAGTACTTC
CASSPPGENIQYF
>NA|NA|TRBV15|TRBJ1-3
TGTGCCACCAGCAGAGATATGCCGCACTCTGGAAACACCATATATTTT
CATSRDMPHSGNTIYF
>few|TRBD1|TRBV19|TRBJ1-2
TGTGCCAGTAGTCTGACAGGGAATGGATTGGAGGACTATGGCTACACCTTC
CASSLTGNGLEDYGYTF
>NA|NA|TRBV6-2/TRBV6-3|TRBJ2-1
TGTGCCAGCAATCAGGGGCAGGGGTGGAACAATGAGCAGTTCTTC
CASNQGQGWNNEQFF
>NA|NA|TRBV7-3|TRBJ2-5
TGTGCCAGCAGCCGTAGCAACCAAGAGACCCAGTACTTC
CASSRSNQETQYF
>few|NA|TRBV20-1|TRBJ1-2
TGCAGTGCTAGACGTCCGGAGAGCTTCTATGGCTACACCTTC
CSARRPESFYGYTF
>few|NA|TRBV6-5|TRBJ1-2
TGTGCCAGCAGTTACGTGGGGGGGCAGGGCTATGGCTACACCTTC
CASSYVGGQGYGYTF
>few|NA|TRBV19|TRBJ1-1
TGTGCCAGTAGTATCGACAGGTGGAACACTGAAGCTTTCTTT
CASSIDRWNTEAFF
>NA|TRBD1|TRBV6-1|TRBJ1-6
TGTGCCAGCAGCCTGGGACCGGGACAGGGTAATTCACCCCTCCACTTT
CASSLGPGQGNSPLHF
>NA|NA|TRBV6-5|TRBJ1-2
TGTGCCAGCAGTTACAGCAACAGGGACTATGGCTACACCTTC
CASSYSNRDYGYTF